Described below is a single T cell receptor (beta chain) sequence and its context. Only Caucasian adults living in Nashville, Tennessee made up the donor group. Every subset's genomic DNA went evenly onto several immunoSEQ plates. How the authors handled the data: Without quality scores, immunoSEQ junctional reads could not be filtered like full-length reads. TCRdb keeps only in-frame clones here, not all; method: immunoSEQ multiplex PCR. The D gene and trimming were derived from the DNA, and the V and J assignments and clone size from that table. The top ten clones hold roughly 13% of a sample with fewer than 600,000 clones, 79% of them seen once. The sample originates from a study of shared clonotypes between healthy human individuals. The sequenced sample was PBMCs. The sequence was obtained from a woman aged 40 to 50 in good health. Some clones in this sample may be carry-over from other donors' samples.

The CDR3 DNA reads as TGCAGCGTTGAGGCTCCGCGGGGCCGGGAGACCCAGTACTTC. It translates to CSVEAPRGRETQYF. The chain has TRBV29-1 and TRBJ2-5; weak D call: TRBD2 (6 bases). The CDR3 runs to 14 residues. Germline loops: CDR1 SQVTM, CDR2 ANQGSEA. The V and J ends lost 3 bases and 5 bases respectively, with 16 bases between them.